This is a list of T cell receptor beta chains from one sample in a study of blood T cell repertoires in COVID-19. Only in-frame clones appear in the TCRdb table, and some are missing; sequencing was by immunoSEQ multiplex PCR. The table records 380,000 or so clones, 88% of them present only once. Sample: PBMCs or T cells enriched from blood (not recorded which). The receptors originated from a woman between 40 and 55 years old with acute COVID-19. The CDR3 runs from the conserved cysteine through the conserved F or W. The order of the fields is V gene, D gene, J gene, clone size, CDR3 protein, CDR3 DNA. The D gene is left open where the match is weak. Size tells how often a clone was seen (once, few, many) or the class of an expanded clone, and some rows leave it out.

TRBV7-2	NA	TRBJ2-2	NA	CASSLDIVQAGELFF	TGTGCCAGCAGCTTAGATATCGTCCAGGCCGGGGAGCTGTTTTTT
TRBV18	NA	TRBJ1-2	NA	CASSPKEGYTF	TGTGCCAGCTCACCCAAGGAGGGCTACACCTTC
TRBV12-3/TRBV12-4	NA	TRBJ1-3	NA	CASSGGTGNTIYF	TGTGCCTCTAGCGGGGGAACTGGAAACACCATATATTTT
TRBV5-4	NA	TRBJ2-3	NA	CASSPPRGTDTQYF	TGTGCCAGCAGCCCCCCCCGGGGGACAGATACGCAGTATTTT
TRBV20-1	TRBD1	TRBJ1-5	NA	CSASGAGGEDQPQHF	TGCAGTGCTAGTGGTGCAGGGGGAGAAGATCAGCCCCAGCATTTT
TRBV5-4	TRBD2	TRBJ2-5	NA	CASSPKTSGGRETQYF	TGTGCCAGCAGTCCGAAGACTAGCGGGGGGCGAGAGACCCAGTACTTC
TRBV3-1/TRBV3-2	NA	TRBJ1-4	NA	CASSQGAFGNEKLFF	TGTGCCAGCAGCCAGGGGGCGTTTGGTAATGAAAAACTGTTTTTT
TRBV2	NA	TRBJ1-6	NA	CASSRDNFEGSPLHF	TGTGCCAGCAGTCGGGACAACTTCGAGGGATCACCCCTCCACTTT
TRBV12-3/TRBV12-4	NA	TRBJ1-2	once	CASSLSGRGYTF	TGTGCCAGCAGTTTATCGGGTCGGGGCTACACCTTC
TRBV29-1	NA	TRBJ2-1	NA	CSVLKLDRPLDSYNEQFF	TGCAGCGTTCTGAAACTAGACAGGCCACTCGACTCCTACAATGAGCAGTTCTTC
TRBV5-5	TRBD1	TRBJ2-2	NA	CASSLMSNRGPGELFF	TGTGCCAGCAGCTTGATGTCGAACAGGGGGCCCGGGGAGCTGTTTTTT
TRBV5-1	TRBD2	TRBJ2-1	NA	CASSFSGGPSNEQFF	TGCGCCAGCAGCTTTAGCGGGGGGCCTAGCAATGAGCAGTTCTTC